The entry below gives a single TCR beta chain sequence along with its context. This sample is part of a study of T cell responses to AZD1222 COVID-19 vaccine. V was trimmed by 4 bases and J by 2 bases, leaving 16 bases between them. CDR3 size: 16 residues. The germline gives CDR1 LNHDA, CDR2 SQIVND (reference sequence). Repertoires were generated with immunoSEQ multiplex PCR, while TCRdb's copy carries only in-frame clones and drops some. Seen here are under 95,000 clones, approximately 86% observed once, and the top ten hold approximately 8%. Sequenced here: peripheral blood, sampled on day 0 of AZD1222 vaccination. The origin of this receptor is an adult in good health. The rearrangement joins TRBV19 to TRBJ2-3; tentatively, D is TRBD1 or TRBD2 (5 bases each). CDR3 bases: TGTGCCAGTAGTACCCCGGGACGAGGAGACACAGATACGCAGTATTTT. Translation gives CASSTPGRGDTDTQYF.